This TCR beta chain was documented in a study of blood T cells in healthy people across ages. Findings and caveats of the study: Donor CMV status, an unknown factor, possibly confounded changes in expanded clonotypes.

The CDR3 is made up of 17 amino acids. The V gene's germline CDR1 is MGHRA and CDR2 YSYEKL. V lost 4 bases and J 0 bases, leaving 15 bases between the germline ends. This clonotype was seen more than once but under ten times. What it binds is not known. Primed by a sample-barcoded 5' primer and a J-beta primer mix, a second PCR proceeded for about 6 to 12 cycles. TCRdb re-analysed the 5' RACE reads in MiXCR, keeping a single row per CDR3 protein. This sample carries 1,300,000 or so distinct CDR3 sequences, around 55% of them seen once, and the ten largest clones take about 6.7%. Sequencing used blood. The rearrangement joins TRBV4-1 to TRBJ1-4; no firm D call. The origin of this receptor is a man in his late teens or twenties in good health. DNA of the CDR3: TGCGCCAGCAGCCTCTCCCACGGAGCAGCAACTAATGAAAAACTGTTTTTT. Protein: CASSLSHGAATNEKLFF.